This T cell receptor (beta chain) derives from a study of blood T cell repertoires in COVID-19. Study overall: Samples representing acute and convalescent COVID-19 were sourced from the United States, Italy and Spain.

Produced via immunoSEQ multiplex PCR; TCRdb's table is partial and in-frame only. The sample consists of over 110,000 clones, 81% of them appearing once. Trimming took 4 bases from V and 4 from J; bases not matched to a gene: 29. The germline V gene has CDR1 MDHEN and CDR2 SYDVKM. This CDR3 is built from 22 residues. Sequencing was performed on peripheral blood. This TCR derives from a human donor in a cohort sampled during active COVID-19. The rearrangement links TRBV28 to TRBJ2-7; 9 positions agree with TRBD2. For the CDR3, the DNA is TGTGCCAGCAGTTGGGGGCCCGCCCACCAGCAGTTTGGTAGCGGGAGTTGGTACGAGCAGTACTTC. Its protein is CASSWGPAHQQFGSGSWYEQYF.